The 27 T cell receptor beta chains below were found in one sample sequenced in a study of T cell responses to AZD1222 COVID-19 vaccine. The repertoire was sequenced with immunoSEQ multiplex PCR; TCRdb's copy has only in-frame clones and lacks some. The profile shows some 49,000 clones, about 90% of them singletons. The sample in question was peripheral blood, obtained 28 days after the second AZD1222 dose. Receptor source: an adult who received the AZD1222 COVID-19 vaccine.

This chain joins TRBV14 and TRBJ1-1; D gene uncertain. The germline V and J ends were trimmed by 3 bases and 2 bases, with 7 bases remaining between them. This CDR3 comprises 13 residues. CDR1 is SGHDN and CDR2 is FVKESK in the germline V gene. As DNA, the CDR3 is TGTGCCAGCAGCCAGAGTCCAAACACTGAAGCTTTCTTT. As protein: CASSQSPNTEAFF.

The rearrangement joins TRBV7-2 to TRBJ2-7; possibly TRBD1 or TRBD2 for D (7 bases each). V lost 1 base and J 2 bases, leaving 12 bases between the germline ends. Germline V gene lookup returns CDR1 SGHTA and CDR2 FQGNSA. CDR3 length: 15 residues. For the CDR3, the DNA is TGTGCCAGCAGCTTAGTTTCAGGGGGGGCCTACGAGCAGTACTTC. Its protein product is CASSLVSGGAYEQYF.

The chain employs TRBV6-5 and TRBJ2-3; the D gene is possibly TRBD1 (5 bases). Germline values: CDR1 MNHEY, CDR2 SVGAGI. Trimming took 1 base from V and 4 from J, leaving 6 bases between them. This CDR3 has 13 amino acids. CDR3 loop: CASSYWGSDTQYF. As DNA, the CDR3 is TGTGCCAGCAGTTACTGGGGCTCAGATACGCAGTATTTT.

This sequence joins TRBV7-2 and TRBJ1-1; no firm D call. Germline V CDR1 and CDR2: SGHTA, FQGNSA. The CDR3 loop spans 17 amino acids. V dropped 1 base and J dropped 1 base, with 16 bases sitting between them. The CDR3 DNA is TGTGCCAGCAGCTTAGATGCCAGGAGGAGGTGGAACACTGAAGCTTTCTTT. Amino acid sequence: CASSLDARRRWNTEAFF. The variable domain in full, with the rest retrieved from reference TRBV7-2 and TRBJ1-1, is GAGVSQSPSNKVTEKGKDVELRCDPISGHTALYWYRQSLGQGLEFLIYFQGNSAPDKSGLPSDRFSAERTGGSVSTLTIQRTQQEDSAVYLCASSLDARRRWNTEAFFGQGTRLTVV.

The chain carries TRBV25-1 and TRBJ2-3; 12 positions agree with TRBD2. This CDR3 contains 17 residues. CDR1 is MGHDK and CDR2 is SYGVNS in the germline V gene. V was clipped by 6 bases and J by 1 base; unmatched bases: 8. The CDR3 DNA reads as TGTGCCAGCAGCCCGACTAGCGGGGGTTTGGGCACAGATACGCAGTATTTT. As protein: CASSPTSGGLGTDTQYF.

CDR3 in amino acids: CASSSGPSSYNEQFF. CDR3 coding DNA: TGTGCCAGCAGCTCCGGACCTAGCTCCTACAATGAGCAGTTCTTC. The V call is TRBV9, the J call TRBJ2-1, with no clear D. CDR1 is SGDLS, CDR2 YYNGEE, per germline. The CDR3 loop spans 15 amino acids. V lost 4 bases and J lost 0, with 11 bases in between.

This CDR3 reads CAGSATGGVGYTF. For the CDR3, the DNA is TGTGCCGGAAGCGCGACAGGGGGAGTTGGCTACACCTTC. V usage is TRBV19 and J usage is TRBJ1-2, with 9 bases that match TRBD1. V was pared by 11 bases and J by 7 bases, with 11 bases of the junction left unmatched. Germline CDR1 reads LNHDA; CDR2 reads SQIVND (reference sequence). This CDR3 has 13 residues.

The V gene is TRBV28, the J gene TRBJ2-7; TRBD2 matches 11 bases. Germline V gives CDR1 MDHEN, CDR2 SYDVKM. J gave up 7 bases and V 6 bases, and 11 bases lay outside the gene matches. The CDR3 is 15 amino acids. CDR3 DNA sequence: TGTGCCAGCAGAGGTAGCGGGAGGGCCTCGGGGGAGCAGTACTTC. Translating it yields CASRGSGRASGEQYF.

This clone was found a few times. This chain connects TRBV7-8 to TRBJ2-7, with D possibly being TRBD2 (6 bases). This CDR3 contains 15 residues. Germline CDR1 SGHVS, CDR2 FQNEAQ. V lost 1 base and J lost 3, with 13 bases in between. The CDR3 DNA is TGTGCCAGCAGCTTAGGGGGGGTGGGATACTACGAGCAGTACTTC. It translates to CASSLGGVGYYEQYF.

The chain couples TRBV6-5 to TRBJ1-2, with a possible D match to TRBD1 (6 bases). The ends were cut back, 6 bases at V and 8 bases at J, with 16 bases in the middle. The V gene's germline CDR1 is MNHEY and CDR2 SVGAGI. The CDR3 is made up of 13 amino acids. CDR3 region: CASRLRGGYGYTF. In DNA form, the CDR3 reads TGTGCCAGCAGACTTAGGGGGGGCTACGGCTACACCTTC.

This clone was detected only once. The rearrangement joins TRBV3-1 (or the pseudogene TRBV3-2) to TRBJ1-5; D may be TRBD1 (6 bases). V was shortened by 0 bases and J by 6 bases, with 15 bases between the two germline ends. The CDR3 extends over 16 amino acids. Germline CDR1 LGHDT, CDR2 YNNKEL (reference sequence). CDR3 DNA sequence: TGTGCCAGCAGCCAAGATAAGCTCAGGGGAGTTCAGCCCCAGCATTTT. It encodes CASSQDKLRGVQPQHF.

J is TRBJ2-7 and V is TRBV4-2; TRBD2 matches 11 bases. With V trimmed by 0 bases and J by 4 bases, 11 bases remained unmatched. The germline V gene encodes CDR1 LGHNA and CDR2 YNFKEQ. This CDR3 has 18 residues. CDR3 sequence (DNA): TGTGCCAGCAGCCAAGATCTGAATGTGGCTAGCGGGAGGTACGAGCAGTACTTC. Translated: CASSQDLNVASGRYEQYF.

The rearrangement links TRBV12-3 or TRBV12-4 to TRBJ2-7; D is unresolved. The V and J ends lost 6 bases and 1 base respectively, with 4 bases between them. CDR3 length: 11 amino acids. CDR3 nucleotides: TGTGCCAGCAGAATTTCCTACGAGCAGTACTTC. This translates into CASRISYEQYF.

The chain joins TRBV29-1 to TRBJ1-3; D is unclear. Per the germline V gene, CDR1 is SQVTM and CDR2 is ANQGSEA. V was trimmed by 8 bases and J by 0 bases, leaving 14 bases between them. The CDR3 is made up of 14 amino acids. The CDR3 spells CSFSHEDSGNTIYF. CDR3 DNA: TGCAGCTTCTCTCACGAAGACTCTGGAAACACCATATATTTT.

This rearrangement joins TRBV6-5 to TRBJ2-7; a possible D gene is TRBD1 (5 bases). Trimming took 5 bases from V and 4 from J, leaving 18 bases between them. The CDR3 spans 15 residues. Looked up from germline, CDR1 is MNHEY and CDR2 is SVGAGI. DNA of the CDR3: TGTGCCAGCAGTACCCGACAGCTCCCACCGTACGAGCAGTACTTC. Residues: CASSTRQLPPYEQYF.

The gene calls are TRBV2 and TRBJ1-5; D gene unclear. Germline CDR1 SNHLY, CDR2 FYNNEI. V was shortened by 4 bases and J by 3 bases, with 10 bases between the two germline ends. This CDR3 is 14 amino acids long. For the CDR3, the DNA is TGTGCCAGCAGTGGGCGGGCGATCAATCAGCCCCAGCATTTT. This sequence encodes CASSGRAINQPQHF.

The chain has TRBV18 and TRBJ2-7; no firm D call. The CDR3 spans 13 residues. The V gene lost 2 bases and the J gene lost 1 base, with 6 bases spanning the gap. Germline loops: CDR1 KGHSH, CDR2 LQKENI. CDR3 coding DNA: TGTGCCAGCTCACCAGGTGGTTCCTACGAGCAGTACTTC. It yields the protein CASSPGGSYEQYF.

This chain uses TRBV10-2 with TRBJ1-1; TRBD1 agrees at 9 bases. V shed 4 bases and J 1 base; nucleotides not matched to a gene: 1. Germline V CDR1 and CDR2: WSHSY, SAAADI. The CDR3 runs 14 residues. CDR3 nucleotides: TGCGCCAGCAGTGGGGGACAGGGGAACACTGAAGCTTTCTTT. Residues: CASSGGQGNTEAFF.

J is TRBJ2-1 and V is TRBV19; no definite D call. The CDR3 loop spans 15 amino acids. Trimming took off 7 bases at V and 3 bases at J, with 16 bases between the two ends. Germline V lookup: CDR1 LNHDA, CDR2 SQIVND (reference sequence). CDR3 region: CASKPNWSFYNEQFF. The CDR3 DNA sequence: TGTGCCAGTAAACCAAACTGGAGCTTCTACAATGAGCAGTTCTTC.

The V gene is TRBV9, the J gene TRBJ1-2; D uncertain. V gave up 4 bases and J gave up 5 bases, with 15 bases separating them. Germline assignment: CDR1 SGDLS and CDR2 YYNGEE. CDR3 length: 14 residues. CDR3 DNA: TGTGCCAGCAGCAGGCCATATGCGGGGTATGGCTACACCTTC. This encodes CASSRPYAGYGYTF.

The genes are TRBV9 and TRBJ2-2; D remains ambiguous. Trimming left V 4 bases short and J 1 base short, with 14 bases between. Germline CDR1 SGDLS, CDR2 YYNGEE. CDR3 size: 16 residues. CDR3 nucleotide sequence: TGTGCCAGCAGCCCCCGGGTTGAACAGAACACCGGGGAGCTGTTTTTT. Translating gives CASSPRVEQNTGELFF.

This clone came up a few times. This sequence joins TRBV7-2 and TRBJ2-3; 7 bases map to TRBD2. The CDR3 covers 15 residues. Germline CDR1 reads SGHTA; CDR2 reads FQGNSA. The J segment lost 4 bases and the V segment lost 1 base, leaving 5 bases of the junction unmatched. The CDR3 region has the DNA TGTGCCAGCAGCTTAGTAGGCGGGAGAGCAGATACGCAGTATTTT. It yields the protein CASSLVGGRADTQYF.

The V call is TRBV4-1, the J call TRBJ1-1; TRBD1 agrees at 8 bases. Germline assignment: CDR1 MGHRA and CDR2 YSYEKL. This CDR3 has 16 residues. V shed 2 bases, J shed 4 bases, and the junction held 9 bases outside the gene matches. CDR3 in amino acids: CASSQPYRGMSTEAFF. The DNA of the CDR3 is TGCGCCAGCAGCCAACCATACAGGGGGATGAGCACTGAAGCTTTCTTT.

The rearrangement joins TRBV4-1 to TRBJ2-3; D possibly corresponds to TRBD1 (6 bases). Trimming removed 0 bases from V and 4 bases from J, with 17 bases in between. Germline CDR1 MGHRA, CDR2 YSYEKL. The CDR3 extends over 17 amino acids. Written as DNA, the CDR3 is TGCGCCAGCAGCCAAGAGGGCAGGGGCGGTGGTTCAGATACGCAGTATTTT. It specifies CASSQEGRGGGSDTQYF.

CDR3 sequence (DNA): TGTGCCTGGAGTCCCCGGGAGACCCAGTACTTC. Translation gives CAWSPRETQYF. The chain carries TRBV30 and TRBJ2-5; D not certain. Trimming pared 2 bases from V and 5 bases from J, leaving 6 bases between. CDR1 is GTSNPN and CDR2 is SVGIG in the germline V gene (reference sequence). CDR3 size: 11 residues.

This clone was seen a handful of times. The rearrangement joins TRBV7-6 to TRBJ1-2; D ambiguous. Germline V gene data show CDR1 as SGHVS and CDR2 as FNYEAQ. Trimming took 5 bases from V and 6 from J, leaving 16 bases between them. This CDR3 is 14 amino acids long. CDR3 sequence reads: CASSPGSDSHGYTF. The CDR3 region has the DNA TGTGCCAGCAGCCCCGGGTCCGACTCTCATGGCTACACCTTC.

This clone has more than one count but fewer than ten. The gene calls are TRBV2 and TRBJ1-1; maybe TRBD1 (6 bases). Germline V CDR1 and CDR2: SNHLY, FYNNEI. The V gene lost 11 bases and the J gene lost 3 bases, with 16 bases spanning the gap. The length of the CDR3 is 13 residues. The chain's CDR3 is CAVYRALDTEAFF. CDR3 nucleotide sequence: TGTGCCGTCTACAGGGCTTTAGACACTGAAGCTTTCTTT.